This TCR beta chain was found in a study of blood T cell repertoires in COVID-19. Study details: Acute and convalescent COVID-19 specimens originated in the United States, Italy and Spain. The analysed material was cDNA or gDNA that came from T cells, B-cell-depleted T cells, or PBMCs.

In the original processing: Reference gene primer amplification yielded estimated nucleated cell counts. Sequenced by immunoSEQ multiplex PCR; TCRdb stores in-frame clones only, minus some. V and J calls and clone size are as listed in that table; D and trimming were resolved from the DNA. The data show roughly 130,000 clones, about 79% seen once. CDR3 size: 13 residues. V lost 5 bases and J 1 base, leaving 9 bases between the germline ends. Germline V CDR1 and CDR2: SGDLS, YYNGEE. The specimen sequenced was peripheral blood. V gene TRBV9 combines with J gene TRBJ1-2; TRBD1 is a possible D gene (5 bases). The source of this sequence is a woman older than 75 with acute or convalescent COVID-19. CDR3 region: CASSAGFNYGYTF. The CDR3 DNA is TGTGCCAGCAGTGCAGGGTTTAACTATGGCTACACCTTC.